This is a list of T cell receptor beta chains from one sample in a study of blood T cells in healthy people across ages. TCRdb ran MiXCR on the 5' RACE reads and lists one entry per CDR3 protein. The sample consists of around 1,000,000 distinct CDR3 sequences, around two fifths of them appearing once. The sample comprised blood. The source of these receptors is a man between 18 and 35 years old in good health. Each CDR3 is given with its conserved first and last residue. The D gene is left open where the match is weak. A clone size is listed for some rows: how often the clone was seen (once, few, many), or a class if it is expanded.

cdr3_length j_call v_call d_call clone_size cdr3_aa cdr3_nt
14 TRBJ2-3 TRBV7-2 . few CASSAQYSTDTQYF TGTGCCAGCAGCGCCCAATACAGCACAGATACGCAGTATTTT
10 TRBJ2-1 TRBV12-3/TRBV12-4 . once CASSDETQFF TGTGCCAGCTCCGATGAGACCCAGTTCTTC
14 TRBJ1-6 TRBV12-3/TRBV12-4 TRBD1 few CASTRQGGRSPLHF TGTGCCAGCACCAGACAGGGTGGGCGATCACCCCTCCACTTT
17 TRBJ1-6 TRBV4-3 . . CASSPRTASSYNSPLHF TGCGCCAGCAGCCCTAGGACGGCAAGCTCCTATAATTCACCCCTCCACTTT
13 TRBJ1-1 TRBV19 . . CASSSPGVGEAFF TGTGCCAGTAGTTCCCCAGGGGTGGGTGAAGCTTTCTTT
14 TRBJ2-7 TRBV5-1 TRBD2 . CASSFRGGNDEQYF TGCGCCAGCAGCTTCCGGGGGGGCAACGATGAGCAGTACTTC
14 TRBJ2-2 TRBV7-9 . . CASSSPINTGELFF TGTGCCAGCAGCTCCCCGATTAACACCGGGGAGCTGTTTTTT
16 TRBJ2-3 TRBV30 TRBD1 few CAWSVSSGQGTDTQYF TGTGCCTGGAGTGTTTCATCGGGACAGGGGACAGATACGCAGTATTTT
14 TRBJ1-1 TRBV5-1 . . CASSLDTGSPEAFF TGCGCCAGCAGCTTGGACACAGGGTCCCCTGAAGCTTTCTTT
16 TRBJ2-1 TRBV12-3/TRBV12-4 TRBD1 few CASSLTGQGAGNEQFF TGTGCCAGCAGTTTGACGGGACAGGGGGCGGGAAATGAGCAGTTCTTC
13 TRBJ2-7 TRBV5-6 . many CASSFGTGYEQYF TGTGCCAGCAGCTTCGGGACGGGCTACGAGCAGTACTTC
17 TRBJ1-2 TRBV7-8 . few CASSFIWDGDTRGGYTF TGTGCCAGCAGCTTTATTTGGGACGGAGACACCCGGGGTGGCTACACCTTC
11 TRBJ2-3 TRBV20-1 . many CSARVVDTQYF TGCAGTGCTAGAGTAGTTGATACGCAGTATTTT
13 TRBJ1-1 TRBV7-9 TRBD1 few CASSQGAATEAFF TGTGCCAGCAGCCAGGGGGCGGCCACTGAAGCTTTCTTT
16 TRBJ2-7 TRBV6-5 . once CASSYSGWERSYEQYF TGTGCCAGCAGTTACTCTGGGTGGGAACGCTCCTACGAGCAGTACTTC
15 TRBJ1-6 TRBV3-1 . . CASSRGLSDNSPLHF TGTGCCAGCAGCCGAGGACTGTCCGATAATTCACCCCTCCACTTT
14 TRBJ2-1 TRBV9 TRBD1 . CASSSRDRVIEQFF TGTGCCAGCAGCTCGAGAGACAGGGTCATTGAGCAGTTCTTC
14 TRBJ2-7 TRBV20-1 . . CSASGPQDSYEQYF TGCAGTGCTAGTGGACCCCAAGACTCCTACGAGCAGTACTTC
12 TRBJ1-1 TRBV20-1 TRBD1 . CSAEAGGTEAFF TGCAGTGCCGAAGCAGGGGGCACTGAAGCTTTCTTT
16 TRBJ1-1 TRBV9 . few CASSVGVGRDSVPAFF TGTGCCAGCAGCGTAGGGGTTGGACGAGACAGCGTGCCAGCTTTCTTT
15 TRBJ2-1 TRBV12-3/TRBV12-4 . . CASTRHSRRVNEQFF TGTGCCAGCACTCGTCACTCGCGCAGGGTCAATGAGCAGTTCTTC
12 TRBJ1-6 TRBV20-1 TRBD1 . CSARQGRGPPHF TGCAGTGCGAGACAGGGTAGGGGACCCCCCCACTTT
14 TRBJ1-1 TRBV5-1 . . CASMGGNMNTEAFF TGCGCCAGCATGGGGGGGAACATGAACACTGAAGCTTTCTTT
15 TRBJ2-1 TRBV20-1 . . CSAPGGDRIKNEQFF TGCAGTGCCCCTGGGGGGGACAGGATCAAAAATGAGCAGTTCTTC
16 TRBJ2-5 TRBV12-5 . few CASGLVLQGFGETQYF TGTGCTAGTGGTTTGGTATTACAGGGCTTTGGGGAGACCCAGTACTTC
14 TRBJ1-1 TRBV4-3 TRBD1 few CASRLTGEGAEAFF TGCGCCAGCAGACTTACAGGGGAAGGCGCTGAAGCTTTCTTT
12 TRBJ2-7 TRBV3-1 . . CASSQIRCEQYF TGTGCCAGCAGCCAGATCCGTTGCGAGCAGTACTTC